This T cell receptor beta chain originates from a study of blood T cells in healthy people across ages (dated by TCRdb to the mid-2010s). Background for the entire study: In model experiments, template switching captured roughly one uniquely barcoded TCR beta cDNA molecule for every two T cells. Using deep sequencing normalized with unique cDNA molecular identifiers, the study measured how TCR beta repertoire diversity changes with age. Four age groups were formed from the donors: young (average 16 years), middle-aged (approximately 40), aged (about 62) and long-lived (about 80). To avoid experimental bias, donors of different ages were randomly spread across the sequencing lanes. The study analyzed two additional independent replicas of 1 million unique cDNA reads from the same blood draw for two donors, one aged 18 to 29 and one aged 80 or older. Broader findings and caveats from the paper: Estimates of total diversity based on one million sequenced T cells were considered lower bounds and underestimates. Conclusive comparison of naive and antigen-experienced compartments was prevented by the profiling of bulk unsorted PBMCs. Observed TCR beta diversity correlated strongly with the percentage of naive T cells measured by flow cytometry. Because the CMV infection status of the donors was unknown, age-related changes in expanded clonotypes may potentially have been confounded. Compared with the aged group, the long-lived group had more naive CD4+ T cells, fewer expanded clones and increased TCR diversity, a pattern suggesting age selection. Observed TCR beta diversity per million T cells fell roughly linearly with age, and a significant reduction was already apparent by age roughly 40.

About this clonotype: Its cognate antigen has yet to be identified. Base qualities are not provided; no much larger clone lies one nucleotide away.

Systemically healthy Caucasian individuals from Russia, about 38 in total and aged about 6 to 95 years, were included as donors. Approximately 9.3 milliliters of peripheral blood were collected from each donor into EDTA-treated Vacutainer tubes. Ficoll-Paque density-gradient centrifugation was used to isolate PBMCs, with at least 6.5 million per sample. Total RNA, at least 5.5 micrograms per sample, was extracted from PBMCs with Trizol reagent. For every donor, flow cytometry on a PBMC aliquot measured the percentage of naive CD45RAhigh/CD27high T cells. Library generation was performed with 5' RACE. Sequenced on an Illumina HiSeq 2500. A second roughly 6 to 11 cycle PCR used a sample-barcoded 5' primer and a J-beta primer mix. A template-switch 5' adaptor carrying 12 random nucleotides introduced a unique molecular identifier onto each TCR beta cDNA molecule. Each sample yielded at least 3 million CDR3-containing paired-end reads. The Mint cDNA synthesis kit, primed by a TRBC-specific oligonucleotide, was used to synthesize first-strand cDNA from all RNA. Following uracil-DNA glycosylase treatment, a first 18-cycle PCR with universal primers M1SS and BC2_uni_R was performed on all cDNA. The paper's processing steps were these. Normalization of each sample was performed by random selection of 1 million high-quality reads, each carrying a distinct molecular identifier. Reads sharing molecular identifiers were discarded rather than binned into consensus sequences. MiTCR, set to a Q25 quality threshold and the strictest error-elimination algorithm, was used for CDR3 identification, clonotype clustering and error correction. Lower-bound total TCR beta diversity was estimated with a nonparametric unseen species model using Euler transformation. TCRdb redid the processing of the public reads, applying fastp at Q25 and MiXCR, and retained in-frame beta chains. Rows are unified per CDR3 protein, each entry keeping the most common DNA and genes. These V and J calls rely on TCRdb rather than the paper's analysis. This sample has hundreds of thousands of distinct CDR3 sequences in its table, and about 34% of those were observed once. 15% of the sample is in the top ten clones.

The material sequenced was blood. This receptor was taken from a woman of 80 years or more in good health. Donor details come from another sample of the same person, matched by shared clones.

CDR3 sequence: CASSDGANQPQHF. The nucleotide sequence is TGTGCCAGCAGCGACGGGGCTAATCAGCCCCAGCATTTT. This sequence uses TRBV28 and TRBJ1-5, with a weak D call of TRBD1 (5 bases match). From the germline V gene, CDR1 is MDHEN and CDR2 is SYDVKM. The CDR3 spans 13 residues, from the cysteine through the phenylalanine. The sequence is cut down to CDR3 DNA, 39 bases in frame from base 1. The V and J ends are trimmed by 6 bases and 4 bases, leaving 10 bases between them.